This T cell receptor (beta chain) was identified in a study of sequential checkpoint blockade in melanoma. Findings and caveats of the study: In arm A, pretreatment tumor clonality was associated with response. Tumor T-cell fraction and clonality correlated with PD-L1 and CD8+ counts.

Treatment given: randomized to nivolumab then ipilimumab (arm A) or the reverse (arm B). The CDR3 spans 18 residues. The ends were cut back, 5 bases at V and 6 bases at J, with 25 bases in the middle. Germline V lookup: CDR1 MDHEN, CDR2 SYDVKM. Worth noting for this clone: What it binds is not known.

Produced via immunoSEQ multiplex PCR; TCRdb's table is partial and in-frame only. The profile shows about 13,000 clones, 27% of them singletons. The sequence derives from a human donor with melanoma. This sequence joins TRBV28 and TRBJ2-2, with no clear D. Sequencing was performed on tumor tissue (inferred from file names), taken from a patient given nivolumab and ipilimumab in sequence. CDR3 sequence reads: CASSTTDMLKGLAGELFF. The DNA of the CDR3 is TGTGCCAGCAGTACAACCGACATGTTAAAGGGCCTCGCCGGGGAGCTGTTTTTT.